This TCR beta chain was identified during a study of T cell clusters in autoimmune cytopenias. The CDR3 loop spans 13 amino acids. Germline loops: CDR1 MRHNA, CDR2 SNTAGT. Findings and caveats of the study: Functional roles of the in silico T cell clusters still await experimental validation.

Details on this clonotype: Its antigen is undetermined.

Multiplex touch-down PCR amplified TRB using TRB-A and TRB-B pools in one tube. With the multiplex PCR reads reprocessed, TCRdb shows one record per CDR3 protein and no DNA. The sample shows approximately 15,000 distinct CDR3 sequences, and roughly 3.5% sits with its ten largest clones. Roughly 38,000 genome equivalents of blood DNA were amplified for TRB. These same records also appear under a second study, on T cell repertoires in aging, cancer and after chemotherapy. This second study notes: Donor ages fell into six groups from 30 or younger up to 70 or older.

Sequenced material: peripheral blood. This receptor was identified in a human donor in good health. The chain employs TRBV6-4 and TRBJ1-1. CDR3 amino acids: CASSRQENTEAFF.